This TCR beta chain was identified during a study of blood T cell repertoires in COVID-19. Overall study: The United States, Italy and Spain provided the acute and convalescent COVID-19 samples.

Germline V gives CDR1 SQVTM, CDR2 ANQGSEA. Trimming cost V 6 bases and J 3 bases, with 18 bases left between them. The CDR3 spans 14 residues. Repertoires were generated with immunoSEQ multiplex PCR, while TCRdb's copy carries only in-frame clones and drops some. The table has 310,000 or so clones, about 91% seen once. Individuals aged about 18 to 89 years were recruited from roughly 23 US areas. What the recovered Cohort 3 donors had was two negative PCRs, clearance, or symptom resolution. The sequence derives from a woman aged 18-29 years who had recovered from COVID-19. The sample comprised PBMCs or T cells enriched from blood (not recorded which). This chain connects TRBV29-1 to TRBJ2-7, with D possibly being TRBD2 (6 bases). In DNA, the CDR3 is TGCAGCGTGGGGGGTAGGGTAGGATACTACGAGCAGTACTTC. Protein product: CSVGGRVGYYEQYF.